Shown below are 32 T cell receptor beta chains from a single sample sequenced in a study of T cell responses to AZD1222 COVID-19 vaccine. The table came from immunoSEQ multiplex PCR; TCRdb's copy has only in-frame clones and leaves some out. The profile shows around 59,000 clones, approximately 92% of them singletons. This material consisted of peripheral blood, taken 28 days after the second AZD1222 dose. These receptors were collected from an adult who received the AZD1222 COVID-19 vaccine.

The genes are TRBV20-1 and TRBJ1-1; D is unclear. This CDR3 has 11 residues. With 3 bases removed from V and 8 bases from J, the gap between germline ends came to 10 bases. In germline, CDR1 is DFQATT, CDR2 SNEGSKA (reference sequence). This chain's CDR3 is CSARGVEEAFF. The CDR3 coding sequence is TGCAGTGCTAGGGGCGTGGAGGAAGCTTTCTTT.

The V call is TRBV5-1, the J call TRBJ2-7; 9 bases match TRBD2. CDR1 is SGHRS, CDR2 YFSETQ, per germline. CDR3 length equals 16 residues. V shed 0 bases and J 0 bases; nucleotides not matched to a gene: 4. The CDR3 region is CASSLVAGAISYEQYF. The CDR3 DNA reads TGCGCCAGCAGCTTGGTAGCGGGAGCCATCTCCTACGAGCAGTACTTC. The whole variable domain, remainder taken from reference TRBV5-1 and TRBJ2-7, is KAGVTQTPRYLIKTRGQQVTLSCSPISGHRSVSWYQQTPGQGLQFLFEYFSETQRNKGNFPGRFSGRQFSNSRSEMNVSTLELGDSALYLCASSLVAGAISYEQYFGPGTRLTVT.

This chain connects TRBV10-3 to TRBJ2-1; 13 bases agree with TRBD2. This CDR3 has 17 amino acids. V lost 2 bases to trimming and J lost 7 bases; unmatched junction nucleotides: 8. The germline V gene encodes CDR1 ENHRY and CDR2 SYGVKD. This CDR3 is CAISENNGLAGANEQFF. The CDR3 DNA reads as TGTGCCATCAGTGAGAATAATGGACTAGCGGGAGCAAATGAGCAGTTCTTC.

The gene calls are TRBV4-1 and TRBJ2-7, with D possibly being TRBD1 (7 bases). The CDR3 extends over 14 amino acids. CDR1 is MGHRA and CDR2 is YSYEKL in the germline V gene. Deletions cut 4 bases from V and 7 bases from J, with 17 bases between. DNA for the CDR3: TGCGCCAGCAGCCTAACGGAGGGGGCGGGAGAGCAGTACTTC. Its protein is CASSLTEGAGEQYF.

J is TRBJ2-5 and V is TRBV18, with D perhaps assigned TRBD1 or TRBD2 (5 bases each). CDR1 is KGHSH and CDR2 is LQKENI in the germline V gene. Trimming cost V 6 bases and J 2 bases, with 25 bases left between them. The CDR3 spans 18 residues. CDR3: CASSVTSVVGETQETQYF. Here the CDR3 DNA reads TGTGCCAGCTCGGTCACCTCCGTGGTGGGGGAGACGCAAGAGACCCAGTACTTC.

The rearrangement uses TRBV3-1 (or the pseudogene TRBV3-2) and TRBJ2-7, with a possible D match to TRBD2 (5 bases). The CDR3 consists of 13 residues. V lost 3 bases and J 4 bases, leaving 10 bases between the germline ends. Per the germline V gene, CDR1 is LGHDT and CDR2 is YNNKEL (reference sequence). DNA of the CDR3: TGTGCCAGCAGCCATCCTGGAGGTTACGAGCAGTACTTC. Encoded protein: CASSHPGGYEQYF.

The genes are TRBV6-5 and TRBJ2-7, with D maybe TRBD2 (5 bases). CDR3 length: 15 residues. Germline assignment: CDR1 MNHEY and CDR2 SVGAGI. The V end lost 0 bases, the J end lost 4 bases, and 13 bases lay between the germline ends. The DNA for the CDR3 is TGTGCCAGCAGTTACTCGAGGGTCGGGTTTTACGAGCAGTACTTC. Translation: CASSYSRVGFYEQYF.

The J gene is TRBJ2-3, the V gene TRBV6-5; possible D gene TRBD1, 6 bases. The V and J ends lost 6 bases and 0 bases respectively, with 13 bases between them. Looked up from germline, CDR1 is MNHEY and CDR2 is SVGAGI. The CDR3 has 15 residues. The CDR3 DNA sequence: TGTGCCAGCAGGATAGGGGGTTCTAGCACAGATACGCAGTATTTT. Translating it yields CASRIGGSSTDTQYF.

The table lists this clone with a count of one. V usage is TRBV5-1 and J usage is TRBJ2-3; 12 bases are a match to TRBD2. The germline gives CDR1 SGHRS, CDR2 YFSETQ. The CDR3 is 15 amino acids. With 5 bases clipped from V and 4 bases from J, the junction kept 5 bases outside the gene matches. Written as DNA, the CDR3 is TGCGCCAGCAGGGTACTAGCGGGGGGCTCAGATACGCAGTATTTT. This gives the protein CASRVLAGGSDTQYF.

The gene calls are TRBV5-1 and TRBJ1-2, with TRBD1 matching over 8 bases. V was clipped by 0 bases and J by 3 bases; unmatched bases: 7. The CDR3 extends over 16 amino acids. Germline CDR1 reads SGHRS; CDR2 reads YFSETQ. The CDR3 nucleotides read TGCGCCAGCAGCTTGGGACAGGGGCCATCATACTATGGCTACACCTTC. Its protein is CASSLGQGPSYYGYTF.

This chain connects TRBV3-1 (or the pseudogene TRBV3-2) to TRBJ1-1; D might be TRBD1 (6 bases). Germline CDR1 reads LGHDT; CDR2 reads YNNKEL (reference sequence). The CDR3 runs to 15 residues. V gave up 2 bases and J gave up 1 base, with 11 bases separating them. In nucleotides, the CDR3 is TGTGCCAGCAGCCAAAACAGGGATCCGAACACTGAAGCTTTCTTT. Amino acids: CASSQNRDPNTEAFF.

The CDR3 sequence: CASNSPGQGKETQYF. CDR3 DNA sequence: TGTGCCAGCAATTCGCCGGGACAGGGAAAGGAGACCCAGTACTTC. The chain is built from TRBV27 and TRBJ2-5; 9 positions agree with TRBD1. Per germline, CDR1 MNHEY and CDR2 SMNVEV (reference sequence). CDR3 length equals 15 residues. V lost 7 bases, J lost 5 bases, and 11 bases stayed unmatched.

The J gene is TRBJ2-2, the V gene TRBV7-9, with TRBD2 matching 13 bases. This CDR3 spans 16 amino acids. Germline CDR1 and CDR2: SEHNR and FQNEAQ (reference sequence). V was pared by 1 base and J by 5 bases, with 1 base of the junction left unmatched. The CDR3 DNA is TGTGCCAGCAGCTTAGGACTAGCGGGAGGTACCGGGGAGCTGTTTTTT. This encodes CASSLGLAGGTGELFF.

The chain uses TRBV5-5 and TRBJ1-3; a weak D match, TRBD1 (5 bases). V was shortened by 1 base and J by 2 bases, with 13 bases between the two germline ends. The CDR3 has 16 residues. Germline loops: CDR1 SGHKS, CDR2 YYEKEE (reference sequence). The CDR3: CASSLIGTVAGNTIYF. CDR3 in DNA: TGTGCCAGCAGCTTGATAGGGACGGTGGCTGGAAACACCATATATTTT. The full variable domain, in which reference TRBV5-5 and TRBJ1-3 provide the parts outside the CDR3, is DAGVTQSPTHLIKTRGQQVTLRCSPISGHKSVSWYQQVLGQGPQFIFQYYEKEERGRGNFPDRFSARQFPNYSSELNVNALLLGDSALYLCASSLIGTVAGNTIYFGEGSWLTVV.

The V call is TRBV12-3 or TRBV12-4, the J call TRBJ1-5; D call uncertain. This CDR3 has 12 amino acids. V was trimmed by 6 bases and J by 10 bases, leaving 13 bases between them. CDR3 DNA: TGTGCCAGCAGCCAAAGCCCCTATCCCCAGCATTTT. Its translation is CASSQSPYPQHF.

Here the CDR3 reads CAWSVPRRGTEAFF. DNA for the CDR3: TGTGCCTGGAGTGTACCTAGACGGGGCACTGAAGCTTTCTTT. The chain carries TRBV30 and TRBJ1-1; D remains ambiguous. Germline V gene sequence: CDR1 GTSNPN, CDR2 SVGIG (reference sequence). The CDR3 totals 14 residues. Trimming cost V 0 bases and J 4 bases, with 12 bases left between them.

This clone was detected only once. The J gene is TRBJ2-7, the V gene TRBV5-8, with D perhaps TRBD2 (6 bases). The V end was cut by 4 bases, the J end by 5 bases, with 19 bases between. The CDR3 totals 15 residues. Germline-derived CDR1 and CDR2 are SGHTS and YDEGEE. The CDR3 DNA is TGTGCCAGCAGCCCGCGGGATGCAGGGTACAACGAGCAGTACTTC. Protein product: CASSPRDAGYNEQYF.

The V call is TRBV28, the J call TRBJ1-1; possibly TRBD1 for D (6 bases). Germline lookup yields CDR1 MDHEN and CDR2 SYDVKM. The CDR3 loop spans 16 amino acids. V lost 5 bases, J lost 2 bases, and 18 bases lay in between. This chain's CDR3 is CASSNPNRAANTEAFF. The CDR3, as DNA: TGTGCCAGCAGTAACCCCAACAGGGCAGCAAACACTGAAGCTTTCTTT.

The chain uses TRBV6-1 and TRBJ1-3; TRBD1 might be the D (5 bases). Germline V gene sequence: CDR1 MNHNS, CDR2 SASEGT. V was pared by 6 bases and J by 8 bases, with 11 bases between. The CDR3 has 12 amino acids. As DNA, the CDR3 is TGTGCCAGCAGCGAATCGGGGGACACCATATATTTT. Amino acids: CASSESGDTIYF.

The gene calls are TRBV6-6 and TRBJ1-4; D is unresolved. The CDR3 contains 13 residues. V gave up 0 bases and J gave up 8 bases, with 7 bases separating them. Germline CDR1 and CDR2: MNHNY and SVGAGI (reference sequence). The CDR3, as DNA: TGTGCCAGCAGTTACTCGATCGGGGAAAAACTGTTTTTT. This gives the protein CASSYSIGEKLFF.

The chain carries TRBV9 and TRBJ1-1; tentatively, D is TRBD1 (5 bases). The V gene lost 3 bases and the J gene lost 4 bases, with 16 bases spanning the gap. The CDR3 is 15 residues long. Germline V CDR1 and CDR2: SGDLS, YYNGEE. The CDR3 region has the DNA TGTGCCAGCAGCGAGGGGTGGGGTTGGAGCACTGAAGCTTTCTTT. The encoded protein is CASSEGWGWSTEAFF.

This sequence joins TRBV29-1 and TRBJ1-6, with 8 bases aligning to TRBD1. CDR3 size: 13 residues. CDR1 and CDR2 (germline): SQVTM, ANQGSEA. Trimming cost V 4 bases and J 7 bases; bases outside gene matches: 3. The DNA of the CDR3 is TGCAGCGTTGGACAGGGGTGGAATTCACCCCTCCACTTT. Amino acids: CSVGQGWNSPLHF.

The rearrangement joins TRBV9 to TRBJ1-3, with D perhaps TRBD1 (6 bases). The CDR3 has 20 residues. Germline loops: CDR1 SGDLS, CDR2 YYNGEE. Trimming took off 0 bases at V and 4 bases at J, with 26 bases between the two ends. CDR3 sequence: CASSVDPGAAGRIGGNTIYF. The CDR3, as DNA: TGTGCCAGCAGCGTAGACCCGGGGGCAGCGGGTAGGATCGGAGGAAACACCATATATTTT.

The V call is TRBV5-1, the J call TRBJ1-2; 8 bases are a match to TRBD1. Germline V gene sequence: CDR1 SGHRS, CDR2 YFSETQ. The junction had 8 bases not matched to a gene; V was cut back by 1 base and J by 6 bases. There are 15 residues in the CDR3. Here the CDR3 reads CASSLLPTGEDGYTF. DNA of the CDR3: TGCGCCAGCAGCTTGCTACCGACAGGGGAGGATGGCTACACCTTC.

The V and J genes are TRBV9 and TRBJ1-1; D is undetermined. In germline, CDR1 is SGDLS, CDR2 YYNGEE. V was trimmed by 4 bases and J by 1 base, leaving 8 bases between them. The CDR3 is 13 amino acids. The CDR3 DNA sequence: TGTGCCAGCAGCACCCGACCGAACACTGAAGCTTTCTTT. It translates to CASSTRPNTEAFF.

This clone was observed once. The CDR3: CASSEFAAYEQYF. The CDR3 nucleotides are TGTGCCAGCAGTGAATTCGCAGCCTACGAGCAGTACTTC. This chain connects TRBV25-1 to TRBJ2-7; D not resolved. The CDR3 consists of 13 residues. Germline V gene sequence: CDR1 MGHDK, CDR2 SYGVNS. V lost 1 base to trimming and J lost 2 bases, with 6 bases between them.

The table lists this clone with a count of one. CDR3 DNA sequence: TGCAGCGTTGAAGCAAATGTACAGGTCTCCTACAATGAGCAGTTCTTC. Its translation: CSVEANVQVSYNEQFF. The chain is built from TRBV29-1 and TRBJ2-1; D might be TRBD1 (5 bases). The CDR3 spans 16 residues. From germline, CDR1 is SQVTM and CDR2 ANQGSEA. With 1 base removed from V and 0 bases from J, the gap between germline ends came to 13 bases.

The chain is built from TRBV9 and TRBJ2-5; 9 nucleotides line up with TRBD2. The CDR3 length is 15 residues. Losses at the gene ends were 4 bases for V and 5 bases for J; bases not matched to a gene: 9. Per the germline V gene, CDR1 is SGDLS and CDR2 is YYNGEE. The CDR3 DNA follows: TGTGCCAGCAGCTACGGCGGGAGGGCCCAGGAGACCCAGTACTTC. Translation gives CASSYGGRAQETQYF.

The J gene is TRBJ2-7, the V gene TRBV7-2; D perhaps matches TRBD2 (5 bases). The CDR3 consists of 13 residues. Trimming shortened V by 5 bases and J by 9 bases, and 17 bases separated the two germline ends. CDR1 and CDR2 from the germline V gene are SGHTA and FQGNSA. CDR3 protein: CASSPSGVLWQYF. As DNA, the CDR3 is TGTGCCAGCAGCCCAAGCGGCGTTCTCTGGCAGTACTTC.

The chain recombines TRBV2 with TRBJ1-4; tentatively, D is TRBD1 (5 bases). Germline V CDR1 and CDR2: SNHLY, FYNNEI. Trimming took 5 bases from V and 8 from J, leaving 6 bases between them. The CDR3 is 11 amino acids. The CDR3 nucleotides read TGTGCCAGCAGTAGGGGAGAAAAACTGTTTTTT. This translates into CASSRGEKLFF. Looking up the rest from reference TRBV2 and TRBJ1-4 gives the full variable domain: EPEVTQTPSHQVTQMGQEVILRCVPISNHLYFYWYRQILGQKVEFLVSFYNNEISEKSEIFDDQFSVERPDGSNFTLKIRSTKLEDSAMYFCASSRGEKLFFGSGTQLSVL.

This chain uses TRBV7-8 with TRBJ2-7; unclear D gene. V lost 5 bases and J lost 5, with 13 bases in between. There are 13 residues in the CDR3. Germline CDR1 SGHVS, CDR2 FQNEAQ. The CDR3 DNA follows: TGTGCCAGCAGCCTACCAGGTCGCGACGAGCAGTACTTC. It codes for CASSLPGRDEQYF.

The chain joins TRBV4-3 to TRBJ2-7; TRBD1 agrees at 9 bases. The germline V gene has CDR1 LGHNA and CDR2 YSLEER. V shed 2 bases and J 7 bases; nucleotides not matched to a gene: 15. The CDR3 runs 17 residues. The CDR3 DNA reads TGCGCCAGCAGCCAAACGATTTCGGGACAGGGTGTTCGAGAGCAGTACTTC. Its protein is CASSQTISGQGVREQYF.